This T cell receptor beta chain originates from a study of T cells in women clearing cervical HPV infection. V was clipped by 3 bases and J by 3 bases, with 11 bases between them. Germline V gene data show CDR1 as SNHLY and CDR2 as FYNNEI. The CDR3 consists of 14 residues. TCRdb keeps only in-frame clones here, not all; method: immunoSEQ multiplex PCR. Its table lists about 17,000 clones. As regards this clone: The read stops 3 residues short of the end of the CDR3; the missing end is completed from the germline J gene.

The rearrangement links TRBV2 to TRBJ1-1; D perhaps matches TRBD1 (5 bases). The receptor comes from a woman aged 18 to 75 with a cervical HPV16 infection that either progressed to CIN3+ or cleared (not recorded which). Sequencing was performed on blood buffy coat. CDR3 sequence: CASSDQGGDTEAFF. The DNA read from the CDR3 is TGTGCCAGCAGTGATCAGGGTGGGGACACTGAA.